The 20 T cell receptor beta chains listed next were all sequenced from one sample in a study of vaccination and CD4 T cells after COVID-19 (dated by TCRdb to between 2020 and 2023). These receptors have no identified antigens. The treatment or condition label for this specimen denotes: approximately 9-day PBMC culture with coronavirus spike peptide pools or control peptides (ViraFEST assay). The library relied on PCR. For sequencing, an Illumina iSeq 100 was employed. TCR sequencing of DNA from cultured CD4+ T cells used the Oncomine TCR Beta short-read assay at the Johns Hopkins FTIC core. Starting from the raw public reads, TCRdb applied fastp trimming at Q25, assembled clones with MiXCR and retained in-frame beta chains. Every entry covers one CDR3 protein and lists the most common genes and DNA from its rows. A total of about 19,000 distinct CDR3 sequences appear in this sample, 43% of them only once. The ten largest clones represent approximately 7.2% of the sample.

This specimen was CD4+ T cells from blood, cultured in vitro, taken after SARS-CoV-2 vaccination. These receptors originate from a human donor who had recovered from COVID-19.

CDR3 nucleotides: TGTGCCAGCAGCTCTTGGACAGACTATGGCTACACCTTC. It translates to CASSSWTDYGYTF. The V call is TRBV7-2, the J call TRBJ1-2; TRBD1 is a possible D gene (6 bases). CDR1 is SGHTA, CDR2 FQGNSA, per germline. CDR3 length: 13 amino acids. Between the trimmed V and J ends, which lost 4 bases and 3 bases, there was a span of 9 bases.

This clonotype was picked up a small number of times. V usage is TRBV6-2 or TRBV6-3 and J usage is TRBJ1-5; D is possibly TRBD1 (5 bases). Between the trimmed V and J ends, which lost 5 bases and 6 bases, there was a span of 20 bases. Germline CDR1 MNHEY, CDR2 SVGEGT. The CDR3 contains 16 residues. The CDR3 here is CASSTRGALGGQPQHF. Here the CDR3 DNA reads TGTGCCAGCAGTACACGCGGGGCACTCGGAGGTCAGCCCCAGCATTTT.

The CDR3 spells CSARWDRDTDTQYF. CDR3 in DNA: TGCAGTGCTAGGTGGGACAGGGACACAGATACGCAGTATTTT. The rearrangement uses TRBV20-1 and TRBJ2-3; 9 nucleotides match TRBD1. V lost 3 bases and J lost 2; bases outside the gene matches: 3. Germline V lookup: CDR1 DFQATT, CDR2 SNEGSKA (reference sequence). This CDR3 has 14 amino acids.

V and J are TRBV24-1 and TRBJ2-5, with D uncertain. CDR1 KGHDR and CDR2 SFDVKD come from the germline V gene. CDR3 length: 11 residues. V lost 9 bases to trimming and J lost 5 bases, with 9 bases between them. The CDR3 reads CATENGETQYF. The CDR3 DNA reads TGTGCCACCGAGAACGGGGAGACCCAGTACTTC.

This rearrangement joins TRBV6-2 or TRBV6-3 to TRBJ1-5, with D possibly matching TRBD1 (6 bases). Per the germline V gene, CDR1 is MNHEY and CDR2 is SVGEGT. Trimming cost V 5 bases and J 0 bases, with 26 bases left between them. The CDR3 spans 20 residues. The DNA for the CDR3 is TGTGCCAGCAGTCCTACCTCTCAACGTACAGGGAATCGTAGCAATCAGCCCCAGCATTTT. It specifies CASSPTSQRTGNRSNQPQHF.

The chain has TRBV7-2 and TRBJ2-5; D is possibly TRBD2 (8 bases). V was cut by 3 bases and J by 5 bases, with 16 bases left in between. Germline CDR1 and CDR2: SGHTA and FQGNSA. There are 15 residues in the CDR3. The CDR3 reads CASSFTTGTRETQYF. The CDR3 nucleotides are TGTGCCAGCAGCTTCACGACAGGGACTAGGGAGACCCAGTACTTC.

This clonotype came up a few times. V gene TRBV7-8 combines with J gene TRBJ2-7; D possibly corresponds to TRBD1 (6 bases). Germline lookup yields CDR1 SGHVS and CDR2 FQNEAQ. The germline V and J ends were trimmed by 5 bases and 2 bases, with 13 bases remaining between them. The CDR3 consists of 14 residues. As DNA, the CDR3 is TGTGCCAGCAGCACAAGGACAGAGACCTACGAGCAGTACTTC. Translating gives CASSTRTETYEQYF. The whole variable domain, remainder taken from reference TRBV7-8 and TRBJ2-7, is GAGVSQSPRYKVAKRGQDVALRCDPISGHVSLFWYQQALGQGPEFLTYFQNEAQLDKSGLPSDRFFAERPEGSVSTLKIQRTQQEDSAVYLCASSTRTETYEQYFGPGTRLTVT.

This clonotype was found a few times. In nucleotides, the CDR3 is TGTGCCAGCGGTCGAACCGCGAATAATTCACCCCTCCACTTT. It specifies CASGRTANNSPLHF. This chain connects TRBV7-2 to TRBJ1-6; no clear D gene. CDR1 and CDR2 (germline): SGHTA, FQGNSA. The CDR3 extends over 14 amino acids. V was trimmed by 8 bases and J by 5 bases, leaving 13 bases between them.

The CDR3 region is CASSPNGLAGMADTQYF. Here the CDR3 DNA reads TGCGCCAGCAGCCCGAACGGACTAGCTGGTATGGCAGATACGCAGTATTTT. The V call is TRBV5-1, the J call TRBJ2-3; 8 bases map to TRBD2. CDR1 and CDR2 (germline): SGHRS, YFSETQ. This CDR3 has 17 amino acids. The V and J ends lost 4 bases and 4 bases, in that order; junction bases with no gene match: 14.

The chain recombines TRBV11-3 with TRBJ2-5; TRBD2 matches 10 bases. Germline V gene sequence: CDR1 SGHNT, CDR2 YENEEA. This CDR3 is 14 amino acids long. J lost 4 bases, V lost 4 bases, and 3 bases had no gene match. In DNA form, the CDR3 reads TGTGCCAGCAGCTCGGTAGCGGGAGGAGAGACCCAGTACTTC. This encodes CASSSVAGGETQYF. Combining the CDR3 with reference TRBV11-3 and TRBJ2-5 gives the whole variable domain EAGVVQSPRYKIIEKKQPVAFWCNPISGHNTLYWYLQNLGQGPELLIRYENEEAVDDSQLPKDRFSAERLKGVDSTLKIQPAELGDSAVYLCASSSVAGGETQYFGPGTRLLVL.

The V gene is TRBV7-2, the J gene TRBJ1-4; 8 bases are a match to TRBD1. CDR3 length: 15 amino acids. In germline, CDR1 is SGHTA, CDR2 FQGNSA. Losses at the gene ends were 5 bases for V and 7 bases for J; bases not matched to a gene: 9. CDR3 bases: TGTGCCAGCAGCGCGCAGGGGGCGGGGGCTGAAAAACTGTTTTTT. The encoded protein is CASSAQGAGAEKLFF.

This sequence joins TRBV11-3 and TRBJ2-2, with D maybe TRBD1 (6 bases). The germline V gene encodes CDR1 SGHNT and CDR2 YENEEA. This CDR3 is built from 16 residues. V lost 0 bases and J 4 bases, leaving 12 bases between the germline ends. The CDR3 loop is CASSLDLTGITGELFF. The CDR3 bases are TGTGCCAGCAGCTTAGATCTAACAGGGATCACCGGGGAGCTGTTTTTT.

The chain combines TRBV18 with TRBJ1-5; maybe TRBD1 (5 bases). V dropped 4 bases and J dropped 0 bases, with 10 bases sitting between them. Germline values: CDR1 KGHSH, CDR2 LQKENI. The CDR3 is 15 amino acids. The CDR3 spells CASSRGGNSNQPQHF. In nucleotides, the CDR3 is TGTGCCAGCTCACGGGGCGGGAATAGCAATCAGCCCCAGCATTTT.

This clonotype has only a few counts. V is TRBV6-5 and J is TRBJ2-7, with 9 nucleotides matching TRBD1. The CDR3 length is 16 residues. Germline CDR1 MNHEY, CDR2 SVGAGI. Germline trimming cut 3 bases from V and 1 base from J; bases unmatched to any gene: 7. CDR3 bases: TGTGCCAGCAGTTATATATTCGGGACAGGGTCCTACGAGCAGTACTTC. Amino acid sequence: CASSYIFGTGSYEQYF.

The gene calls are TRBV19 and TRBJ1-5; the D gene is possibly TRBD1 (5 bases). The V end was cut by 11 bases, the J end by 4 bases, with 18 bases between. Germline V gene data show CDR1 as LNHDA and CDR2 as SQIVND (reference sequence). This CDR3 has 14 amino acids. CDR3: CAVANGGGNQPQHF. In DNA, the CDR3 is TGTGCCGTGGCTAACGGGGGGGGGAATCAGCCCCAGCATTTT.

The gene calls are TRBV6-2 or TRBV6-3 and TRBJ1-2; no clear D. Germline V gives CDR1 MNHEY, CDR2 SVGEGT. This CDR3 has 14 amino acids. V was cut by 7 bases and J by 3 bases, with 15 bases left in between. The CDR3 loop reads CASKDDNSYYGYTF. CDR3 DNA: TGTGCCAGCAAGGATGACAACAGCTACTATGGCTACACCTTC.

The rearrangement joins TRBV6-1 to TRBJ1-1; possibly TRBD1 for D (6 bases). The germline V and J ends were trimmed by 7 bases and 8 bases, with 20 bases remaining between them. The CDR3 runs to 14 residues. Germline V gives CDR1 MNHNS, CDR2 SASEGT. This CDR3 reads CASNLKTGGGEAFF. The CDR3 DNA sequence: TGTGCCAGCAACCTAAAAACGGGAGGGGGAGAAGCTTTCTTT.

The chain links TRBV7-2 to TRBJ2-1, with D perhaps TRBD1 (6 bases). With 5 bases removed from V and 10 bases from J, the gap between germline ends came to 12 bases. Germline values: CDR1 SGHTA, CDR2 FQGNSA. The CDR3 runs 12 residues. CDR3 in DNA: TGTGCCAGCAGCCAAACCGGGACAGAGCAGTTCTTC. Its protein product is CASSQTGTEQFF.

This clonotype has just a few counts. The CDR3 sequence is CATCGSSYNEQFF. For the CDR3, the DNA is TGTGCCACGTGCGGGAGCTCCTACAATGAGCAGTTCTTC. V usage is TRBV24-1 and J usage is TRBJ2-1, with 7 bases aligning to TRBD2. V lost 10 bases and J lost 0; bases outside the gene matches: 2. The CDR3 spans 13 residues. CDR1 KGHDR and CDR2 SFDVKD come from the germline V gene.

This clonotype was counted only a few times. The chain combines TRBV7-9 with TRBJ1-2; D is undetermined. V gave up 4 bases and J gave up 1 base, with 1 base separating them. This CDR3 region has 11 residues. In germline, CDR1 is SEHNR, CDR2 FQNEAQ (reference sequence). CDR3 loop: CASSYNYGYTF. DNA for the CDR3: TGTGCCAGCAGCTATAACTATGGCTACACCTTC.